Presented here are 4 T cell receptor beta chains from one specimen sequenced in a study of human versus mouse CDR3 diversity and MHC coevolution. The assay was immunoSEQ multiplex PCR, and TCRdb's table has in-frame clones only and misses some. The sample shows 80,000 or so clones, around 93% of them seen only once. Sequencing was done on a sample of naive CD4+ T cells from blood. Regarding subset: CD45RO-negative CD62L-positive naive CD4 T cells. Receptors were obtained from a person aged 30-70 years in good health.

The chain links TRBV6-6 to TRBJ2-6; D possibly corresponds to TRBD1 (6 bases). V gave up 11 bases and J gave up 0 bases, with 11 bases separating them. This CDR3 spans 14 amino acids. The germline V gene has CDR1 MNHNY and CDR2 SVGAGI (reference sequence). The CDR3 nucleotides are TGTGCCTCCACAGGGTCCTCTGGGGCCAACGTCCTGACTTTC. This encodes CASTGSSGANVLTF.

J is TRBJ2-1 and V is TRBV7-3; TRBD2 matches at 11 bases. This CDR3 contains 16 residues. Germline CDR1 and CDR2: SGHTA and FQGTGA. Unmatched junction bases numbered 5, after V lost 1 base and J lost 6 bases. The CDR3 reads CASSLMGLAGGNEQFF. CDR3 nucleotides: TGTGCCAGCAGCTTAATGGGGCTAGCGGGAGGCAATGAGCAGTTCTTC.

This clone was seen only a few times. The chain links TRBV7-9 to TRBJ2-2; possibly TRBD1 for D (5 bases). V was clipped by 1 base and J by 3 bases, with 9 bases between them. CDR3 length: 15 amino acids. Germline assignment: CDR1 SEHNR and CDR2 FQNEAQ (reference sequence). CDR3 nucleotides: TGTGCCAGCAGCTTAGAGACAGACCACACCGGGGAGCTGTTTTTT. Translating it yields CASSLETDHTGELFF.

The J gene is TRBJ2-7, the V gene TRBV10-3; TRBD1 aligns across 11 bases. Germline V gene data show CDR1 as ENHRY and CDR2 as SYGVKD. The CDR3 length is 13 residues. V dropped 10 bases and J dropped 3; count of bases not matched to a gene: 5. CDR3 DNA sequence: TGTGCCACCCTGGGACAGGGGGTCTACGAGCAGTACTTC. It is translated as CATLGQGVYEQYF.